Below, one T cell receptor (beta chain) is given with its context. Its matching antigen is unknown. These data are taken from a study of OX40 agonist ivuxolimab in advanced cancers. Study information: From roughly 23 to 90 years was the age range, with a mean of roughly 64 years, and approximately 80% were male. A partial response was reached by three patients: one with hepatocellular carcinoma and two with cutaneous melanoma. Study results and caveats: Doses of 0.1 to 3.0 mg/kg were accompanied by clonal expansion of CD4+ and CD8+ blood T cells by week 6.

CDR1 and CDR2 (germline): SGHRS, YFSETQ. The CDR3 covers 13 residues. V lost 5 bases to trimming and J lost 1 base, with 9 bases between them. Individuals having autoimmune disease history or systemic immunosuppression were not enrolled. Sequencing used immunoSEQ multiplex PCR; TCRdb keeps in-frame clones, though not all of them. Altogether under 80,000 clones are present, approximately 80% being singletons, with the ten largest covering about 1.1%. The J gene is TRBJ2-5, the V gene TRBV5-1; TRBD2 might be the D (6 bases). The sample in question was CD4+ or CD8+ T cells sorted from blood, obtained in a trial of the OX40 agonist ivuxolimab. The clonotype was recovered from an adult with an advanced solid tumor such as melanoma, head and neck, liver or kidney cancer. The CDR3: CASREGIQETQYF. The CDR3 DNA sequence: TGCGCCAGCAGGGAGGGGATCCAAGAGACCCAGTACTTC.